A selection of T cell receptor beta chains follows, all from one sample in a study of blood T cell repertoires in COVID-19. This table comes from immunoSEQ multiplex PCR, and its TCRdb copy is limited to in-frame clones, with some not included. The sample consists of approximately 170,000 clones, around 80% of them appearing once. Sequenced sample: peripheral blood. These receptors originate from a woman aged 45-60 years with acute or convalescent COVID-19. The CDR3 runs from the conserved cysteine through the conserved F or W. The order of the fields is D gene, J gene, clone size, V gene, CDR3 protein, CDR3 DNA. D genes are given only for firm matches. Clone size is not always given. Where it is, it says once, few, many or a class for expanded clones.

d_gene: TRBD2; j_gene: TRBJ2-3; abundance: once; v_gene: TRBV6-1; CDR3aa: CASSGLAGVMRADTQYF; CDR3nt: TGTGCCAGCAGTGGTTTAGCGGGAGTGATGAGGGCAGATACGCAGTATTTT
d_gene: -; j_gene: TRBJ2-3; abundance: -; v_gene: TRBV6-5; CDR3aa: CASRTTTDTQYF; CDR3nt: TGTGCCAGCAGAACCACTACAGATACGCAGTATTTT
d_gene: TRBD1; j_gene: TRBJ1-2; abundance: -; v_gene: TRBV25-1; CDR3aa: CASSEYGTGPYGYTF; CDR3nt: TGTGCCAGCAGTGAATACGGGACAGGGCCCTATGGCTACACCTTC
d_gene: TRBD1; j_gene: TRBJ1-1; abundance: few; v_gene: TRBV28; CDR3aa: CASSLLRQGAAEAFF; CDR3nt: TGTGCCAGCAGTTTATTAAGACAGGGGGCTGCTGAAGCTTTCTTT
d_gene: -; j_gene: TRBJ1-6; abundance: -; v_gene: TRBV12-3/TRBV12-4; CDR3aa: CASSLAANSPLHF; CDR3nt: TGTGCCAGCAGTTTAGCAGCCAATTCACCCCTCCACTTT
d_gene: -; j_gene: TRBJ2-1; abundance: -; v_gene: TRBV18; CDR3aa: CASSPETRNEQFF; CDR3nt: TGTGCCAGCTCACCCGAGACTAGAAATGAGCAGTTCTTC
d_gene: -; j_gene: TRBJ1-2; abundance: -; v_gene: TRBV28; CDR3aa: CASRRGGNYGYTF; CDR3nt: TGTGCCAGCAGACGGGGGGGGAACTATGGCTACACCTTC
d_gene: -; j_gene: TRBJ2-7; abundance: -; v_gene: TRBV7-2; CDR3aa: CASSPNSYEQYF; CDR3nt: TGTGCCAGCAGCCCAAATTCCTACGAGCAGTACTTC
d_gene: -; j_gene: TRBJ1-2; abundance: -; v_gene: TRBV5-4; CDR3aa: CASSVKGTTVPYGYTF; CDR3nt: TGTGCCAGCAGCGTGAAAGGGACAACGGTTCCATATGGCTACACCTTC
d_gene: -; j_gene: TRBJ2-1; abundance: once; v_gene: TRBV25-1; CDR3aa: CASSGTNPYNEQFF; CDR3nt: TGTGCCAGCAGTGGGACTAACCCCTACAATGAGCAGTTCTTC
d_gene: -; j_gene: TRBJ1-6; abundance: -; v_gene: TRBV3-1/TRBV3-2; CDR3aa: CASSQAAGSSYNSPLHF; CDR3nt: TGTGCCAGCAGCCAAGCTGCAGGATCCTCCTATAATTCACCCCTCCACTTT
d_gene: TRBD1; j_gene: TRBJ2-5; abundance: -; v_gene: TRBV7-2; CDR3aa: CASSSDRGRETQYF; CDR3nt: TGTGCCAGCAGCTCGGACAGGGGCAGAGAGACCCAGTACTTC
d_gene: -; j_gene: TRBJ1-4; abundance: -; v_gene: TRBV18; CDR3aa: CASSLTEVPSHKLFF; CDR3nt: TGTGCCAGCTCACTAACCGAGGTTCCTAGCCACAAACTGTTTTTT
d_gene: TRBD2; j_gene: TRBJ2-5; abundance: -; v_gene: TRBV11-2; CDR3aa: CASSFTSGRGETQYF; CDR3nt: TGTGCCAGCAGCTTTACTAGCGGGAGAGGGGAGACCCAGTACTTC
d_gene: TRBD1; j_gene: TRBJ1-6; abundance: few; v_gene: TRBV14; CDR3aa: CASSHRGTGASPLHF; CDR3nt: TGTGCCAGCAGCCATAGGGGGACAGGAGCATCACCCCTCCACTTT
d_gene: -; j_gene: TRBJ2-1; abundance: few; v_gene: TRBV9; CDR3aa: CASSVADGAGGSYREFF; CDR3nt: -
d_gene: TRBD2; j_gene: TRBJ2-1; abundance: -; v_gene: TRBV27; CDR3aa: CASSLFGLAGDNEQFF; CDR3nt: TGTGCCAGCAGTTTATTTGGGCTAGCGGGAGACAATGAGCAGTTCTTC
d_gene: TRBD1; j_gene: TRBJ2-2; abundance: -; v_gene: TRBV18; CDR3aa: CASSAPGQGISGELFF; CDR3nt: TGTGCCAGCTCAGCCCCGGGACAGGGAATCTCCGGGGAGCTGTTTTTT
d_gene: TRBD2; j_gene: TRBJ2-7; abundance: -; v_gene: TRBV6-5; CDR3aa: CASSYSGLAVYEQYF; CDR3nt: TGTGCCAGCAGTTACTCGGGACTAGCGGTGTACGAGCAGTACTTC
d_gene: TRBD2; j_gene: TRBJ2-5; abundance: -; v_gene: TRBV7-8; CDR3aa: CASSAGTSGSSETQYF; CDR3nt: TGTGCCAGCAGCGCCGGGACTAGCGGGAGCTCAGAGACCCAGTACTTC
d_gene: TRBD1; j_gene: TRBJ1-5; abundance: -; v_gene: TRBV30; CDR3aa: CAWSSTGSQPQHF; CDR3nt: TGTGCCTGGAGTTCGACAGGGTCTCAGCCCCAGCATTTT
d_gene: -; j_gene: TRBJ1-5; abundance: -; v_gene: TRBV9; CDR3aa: CASSVLPRGEPQHF; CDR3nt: TGTGCCAGCAGCGTATTACCCCGGGGAGAGCCCCAGCATTTT
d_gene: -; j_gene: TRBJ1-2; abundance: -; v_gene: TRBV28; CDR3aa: CASSLNPGSYYGYTF; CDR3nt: TGTGCCAGCAGTCTAAACCCAGGGTCCTACTATGGCTACACCTTC
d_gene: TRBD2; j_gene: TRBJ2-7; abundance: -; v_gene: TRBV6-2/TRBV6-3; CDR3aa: CASSYSIAGAYEQYF; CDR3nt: TGTGCCAGCAGTTACTCAATAGCGGGCGCCTACGAGCAGTACTTC
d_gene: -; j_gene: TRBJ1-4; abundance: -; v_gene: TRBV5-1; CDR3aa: CASGGEKLFF; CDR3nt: TGCGCCAGCGGGGGGGAAAAACTGTTTTTT
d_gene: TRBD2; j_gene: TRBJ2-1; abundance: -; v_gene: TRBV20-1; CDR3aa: CSASGTTLFNEQFF; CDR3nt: TGCAGTGCTAGTGGGACTACCCTCTTCAATGAGCAGTTCTTC
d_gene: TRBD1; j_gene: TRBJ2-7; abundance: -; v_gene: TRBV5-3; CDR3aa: CARSWPGQVSRCYEQYF; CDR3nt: TGTGCCAGAAGCTGGCCGGGACAGGTCAGTAGGTGCTACGAGCAGTACTTC
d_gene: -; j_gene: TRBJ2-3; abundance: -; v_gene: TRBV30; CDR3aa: CAWSLSTDTQYF; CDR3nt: TGTGCCTGGAGTCTTAGCACAGATACGCAGTATTTT
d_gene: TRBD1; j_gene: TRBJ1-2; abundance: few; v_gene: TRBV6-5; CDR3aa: CASRQGTFYGYTF; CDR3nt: TGTGCCAGCCGACAGGGGACCTTCTATGGCTACACCTTC
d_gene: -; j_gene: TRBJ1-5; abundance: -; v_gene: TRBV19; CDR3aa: CTSTPATYQPQHF; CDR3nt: TGTACCAGTACCCCCGCAACATATCAGCCCCAGCATTTT
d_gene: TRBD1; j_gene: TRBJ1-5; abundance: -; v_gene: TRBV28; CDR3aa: CASSPQGGHQPQHF; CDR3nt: TGTGCCAGCAGTCCCCAGGGGGGCCATCAGCCCCAGCATTTT
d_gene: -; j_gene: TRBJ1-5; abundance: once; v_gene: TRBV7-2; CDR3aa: CASSSHALGAGLNQPQHF; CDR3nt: TGTGCCAGCAGCTCCCATGCCCTTGGGGCTGGTCTCAATCAGCCCCAGCATTTT
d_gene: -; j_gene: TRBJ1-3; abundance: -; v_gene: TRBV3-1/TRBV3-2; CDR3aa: CASSRGTSISGNTIYF; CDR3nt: TGTGCCAGCAGCCGTGGGACATCTATCTCTGGAAACACCATATATTTT
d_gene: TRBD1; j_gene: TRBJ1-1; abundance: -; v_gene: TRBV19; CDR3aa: CASSFGQGRMLEAFF; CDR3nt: TGTGCCAGTAGTTTCGGACAGGGGAGGATGTTGGAAGCTTTCTTT